This T cell receptor (beta chain) was found in a study of CXCR3-negative and CXCR3-positive naive CD8 T cells. Per the germline V gene, CDR1 is SQVTM and CDR2 is ANQGSEA. This CDR3 has 15 residues. UMI-labeled TRB cDNA libraries were prepared by 5' RACE. TCRdb re-analyzed the 5' RACE reads; it lists each CDR3 protein once, without DNA. The sample holds 100,000 to 150,000 distinct CDR3 sequences. The receptor comes from a human donor in good health. Some clones in this sample may be carry-over from other donors' samples. The chain carries TRBV29-1 and TRBJ2-2; the TRBD1 assignment by TCRdb is unverifiable without DNA. Input material: naive CXCR3- CD8+ T cells from blood. Subset of the sample: CD45RO-CCR7+CD27+CD95- naive CD8+ T cells lacking CXCR3 (TNR3-). The CDR3 sequence: CSVDLTGANTGELFF.